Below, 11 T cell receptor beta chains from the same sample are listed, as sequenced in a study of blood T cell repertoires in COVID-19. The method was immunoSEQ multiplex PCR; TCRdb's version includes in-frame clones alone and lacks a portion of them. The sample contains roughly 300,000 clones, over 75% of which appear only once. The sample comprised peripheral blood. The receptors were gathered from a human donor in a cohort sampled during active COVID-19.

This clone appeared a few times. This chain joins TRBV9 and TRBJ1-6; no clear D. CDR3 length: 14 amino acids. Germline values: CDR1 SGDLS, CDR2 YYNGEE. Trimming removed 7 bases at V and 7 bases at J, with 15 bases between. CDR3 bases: TGTGCCAGCGGTCCAGGCCTTGACAATTCACCCCTCCACTTT. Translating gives CASGPGLDNSPLHF.

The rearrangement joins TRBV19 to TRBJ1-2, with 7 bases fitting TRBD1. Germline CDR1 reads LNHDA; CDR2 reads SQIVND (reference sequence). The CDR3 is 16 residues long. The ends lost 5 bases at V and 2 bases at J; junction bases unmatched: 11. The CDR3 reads CASSFGGTATNYGYTF. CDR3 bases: TGTGCCAGTAGTTTCGGAGGGACAGCGACAAACTATGGCTACACCTTC.

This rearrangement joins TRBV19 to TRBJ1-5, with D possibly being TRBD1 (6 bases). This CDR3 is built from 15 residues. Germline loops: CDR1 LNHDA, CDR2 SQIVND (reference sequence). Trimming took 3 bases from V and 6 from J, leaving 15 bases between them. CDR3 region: CASSMRDTWGQPQHF. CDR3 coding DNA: TGTGCCAGTAGTATGAGGGACACCTGGGGTCAGCCCCAGCATTTT.

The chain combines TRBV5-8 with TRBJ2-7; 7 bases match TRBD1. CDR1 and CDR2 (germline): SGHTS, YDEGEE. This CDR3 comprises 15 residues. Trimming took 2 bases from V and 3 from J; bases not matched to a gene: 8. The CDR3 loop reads CASSFHGQEFYEQYF. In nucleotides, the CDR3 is TGTGCCAGCAGCTTCCATGGACAGGAATTCTACGAGCAGTACTTC.

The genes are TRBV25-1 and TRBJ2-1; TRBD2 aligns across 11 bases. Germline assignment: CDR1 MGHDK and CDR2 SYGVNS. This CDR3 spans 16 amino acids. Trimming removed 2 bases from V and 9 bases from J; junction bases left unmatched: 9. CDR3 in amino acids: CASSERTSGSLAEQFF. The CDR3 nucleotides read TGTGCCAGCAGTGAACGTACTAGCGGGAGTCTGGCTGAGCAGTTCTTC.

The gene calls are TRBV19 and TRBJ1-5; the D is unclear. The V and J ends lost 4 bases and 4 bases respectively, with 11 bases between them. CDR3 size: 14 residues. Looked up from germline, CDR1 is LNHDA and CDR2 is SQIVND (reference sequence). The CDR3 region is CASSTNSQNQPQHF. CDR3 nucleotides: TGTGCCAGTAGTACCAACAGCCAAAATCAGCCCCAGCATTTT.

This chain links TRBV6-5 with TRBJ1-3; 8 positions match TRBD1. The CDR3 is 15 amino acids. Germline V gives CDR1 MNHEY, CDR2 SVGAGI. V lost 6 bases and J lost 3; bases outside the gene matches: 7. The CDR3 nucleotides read TGTGCCAGCAGCTTTGCCACAGGGGGTGGAAACACCATATATTTT. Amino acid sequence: CASSFATGGGNTIYF.

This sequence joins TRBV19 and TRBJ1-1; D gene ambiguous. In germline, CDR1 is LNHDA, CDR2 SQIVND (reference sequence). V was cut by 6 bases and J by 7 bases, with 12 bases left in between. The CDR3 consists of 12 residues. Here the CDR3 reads CASRRSRNEAFF. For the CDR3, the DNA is TGTGCCAGTAGGCGGTCTCGGAATGAAGCTTTCTTT.

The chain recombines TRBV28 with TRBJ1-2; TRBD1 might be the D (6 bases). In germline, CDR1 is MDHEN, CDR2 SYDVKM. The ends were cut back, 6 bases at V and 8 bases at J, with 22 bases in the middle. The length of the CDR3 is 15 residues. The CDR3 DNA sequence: TGTGCCAGCAGATTCCCGCGAGGGGGGGAGAAGGGCTACACCTTC. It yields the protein CASRFPRGGEKGYTF.

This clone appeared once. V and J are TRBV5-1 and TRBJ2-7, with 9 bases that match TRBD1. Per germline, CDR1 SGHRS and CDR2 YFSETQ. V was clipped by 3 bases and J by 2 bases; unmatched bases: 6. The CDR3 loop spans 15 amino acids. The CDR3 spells CASSWGQGQAYEQYF. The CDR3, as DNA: TGCGCCAGCAGCTGGGGACAGGGTCAAGCCTACGAGCAGTACTTC.

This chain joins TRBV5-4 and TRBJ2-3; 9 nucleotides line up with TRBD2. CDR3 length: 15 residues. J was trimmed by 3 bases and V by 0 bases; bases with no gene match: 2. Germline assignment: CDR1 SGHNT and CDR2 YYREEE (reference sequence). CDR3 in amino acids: CASSLGGLATDTQYF. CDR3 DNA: TGTGCCAGCAGCTTGGGGGGACTAGCAACAGATACGCAGTATTTT.